Listed below are T cell receptor beta chains from one sample, sequenced in a study of beta chain features in type 1 diabetes. The method was immunoSEQ multiplex PCR; TCRdb's version includes in-frame clones alone and lacks a portion of them. Of 60,000 to 75,000 clones detected, around three fifths appear once; the ten largest clones hold around 2.2%. Sequenced material: Tregs from blood. Source of these receptors: a young woman in good health. The CDR3 runs from the conserved cysteine through the conserved F or W. The D gene is left open where the match is weak. For some rows the clone size is stated as once, few or many, or as a class when expanded; others skip it.

V: TRBV5-5; size: -; J: TRBJ2-4; length: 13; D: -; CDR3: CASSLGQGNIQYF; DNA: TGTGCCAGCAGCTTGGGGCAGGGGAACATTCAGTACTTC
V: TRBV5-1; size: -; J: TRBJ2-7; length: 17; D: TRBD1; CDR3: CASSLGSPGQGSYEQYF; DNA: TGCGCCAGCAGCTTGGGTTCCCCGGGACAGGGGTCCTACGAGCAGTACTTC
V: TRBV11-2; size: once; J: TRBJ2-7; length: 14; D: TRBD1; CDR3: CASSFGTGIYEQYF; DNA: TGTGCCAGCAGCTTCGGGACAGGGATCTACGAGCAGTACTTC
V: TRBV27; size: -; J: TRBJ2-1; length: 16; D: TRBD1; CDR3: CASSRRDRAAYNEQFF; DNA: TGTGCCAGCAGTCGCAGGGACAGGGCAGCCTACAATGAGCAGTTCTTC
V: TRBV6-1; size: few; J: TRBJ1-1; length: 14; D: -; CDR3: CASSEAGGSTEAFF; DNA: TGTGCCAGCAGTGAAGCAGGGGGTAGCACTGAAGCTTTCTTT
V: TRBV7-2; size: few; J: TRBJ2-1; length: 12; D: -; CDR3: CASSLDGREQFF; DNA: TGTGCCAGCAGCTTAGATGGCAGGGAGCAGTTCTTC
V: TRBV29-1; size: -; J: TRBJ2-7; length: 11; D: TRBD1; CDR3: CSVGTGYEQYF; DNA: TGCAGCGTTGGGACAGGCTACGAGCAGTACTTC
V: TRBV7-2; size: -; J: TRBJ2-5; length: 15; D: TRBD2; CDR3: CASSLAELARETQYF; DNA: TGTGCCAGCAGCTTAGCGGAACTAGCGAGGGAGACCCAGTACTTC
V: TRBV29-1; size: -; J: TRBJ1-1; length: 11; D: -; CDR3: CSVQGNTEAFF; DNA: TGCAGCGTCCAGGGGAACACTGAAGCTTTCTTT
V: TRBV19; size: once; J: TRBJ2-7; length: 16; D: TRBD1; CDR3: CASSIGAAGGSYEQYF; DNA: TGTGCCAGTAGTATCGGGGCGGCAGGGGGATCCTACGAGCAGTACTTC
V: TRBV6-5; size: -; J: TRBJ1-5; length: 14; D: -; CDR3: CASSYSSGDQPQHF; DNA: TGTGCCAGCAGTTACTCGAGCGGCGATCAGCCCCAGCATTTT
V: TRBV5-1; size: -; J: TRBJ2-3; length: 14; D: TRBD2; CDR3: CASGERGSTDTQYF; DNA: TGCGCCAGCGGAGAGCGGGGTAGCACAGATACGCAGTATTTT
V: TRBV11-1; size: -; J: TRBJ2-5; length: 14; D: -; CDR3: CASSWNRGGPTQYF; DNA: TGTGCCAGCAGCTGGAACAGGGGGGGCCCTACCCAGTACTTC
V: TRBV6-6; size: -; J: TRBJ2-7; length: 15; D: -; CDR3: CASTSPETGTFEQYF; DNA: TGTGCCAGCACATCTCCGGAGACAGGGACTTTCGAGCAGTACTTC
V: TRBV7-3; size: -; J: TRBJ2-3; length: 14; D: -; CDR3: CASSQRAVTDTQYF; DNA: TGTGCCAGCAGCCAGAGGGCAGTTACAGATACGCAGTATTTT
V: TRBV19; size: -; J: TRBJ1-2; length: 15; D: TRBD1; CDR3: CASSRDRELGYGYTF; DNA: TGTGCCAGTAGCCGGGACAGGGAGTTAGGCTATGGCTACACCTTC
V: TRBV29-1; size: -; J: TRBJ1-1; length: 12; D: TRBD1; CDR3: CSVTGTVPGAAF; DNA: TGCAGCGTTACAGGGACAGTACCAGGAGCGGCCTTT
V: TRBV29-1; size: -; J: TRBJ2-7; length: 12; D: TRBD1; CDR3: CSAGTGIYEQYF; DNA: TGCAGCGCTGGGACAGGAATCTACGAGCAGTACTTC
V: TRBV6-1; size: -; J: TRBJ2-1; length: 14; D: TRBD2; CDR3: CASRLLADYNEQFF; DNA: TGTGCCAGCAGACTGCTAGCGGACTACAATGAGCAGTTCTTC
V: TRBV7-2; size: few; J: TRBJ2-1; length: 13; D: TRBD1; CDR3: CASSLTSGGEQFF; DNA: TGTGCCAGCAGCTTAACTTCAGGGGGAGAGCAGTTCTTC